This T cell receptor beta chain was obtained from a study of molecular identifiers for immune sequencing clone quantification. Study-level background: The replicate experiment used RNA from roughly 18,000 or 92,000 naive CD8 cells. This RNA was split into five aliquots, and four of them were sequenced.

As CD8+CD4-CCR7+CD45RA+ cells, naive CD8 T cells were sorted. General observations from the study: The study found clones above 20 RNA copies held over 99% of effector molecules and under 1% in naive cells.

The CDR3 runs 22 residues. The germline V gene encodes CDR1 MDHEN and CDR2 SYDVKM. Germline trimming cut 3 bases from V and 0 bases from J; bases unmatched to any gene: 18. This clonotype was seen ten or more times. Its antigen is unknown. One entry per CDR3 protein, called by TCRdb with MiXCR from the PCR reads. Among approximately 670,000 distinct CDR3 sequences listed, just under 20% were seen once. The receptor was derived from a human donor in good health. Some libraries in this study had Jurkat cell RNA spiked in. The chain combines TRBV28 with TRBJ2-1; 12 nucleotides agree with TRBD2. Material for sequencing was naive CD8+ T cells from blood, with Jurkat cell RNA spiked in. Subset noted: FACS-sorted CD8+CD4-CCR7+CD45RA+ naive T cells. DNA of the CDR3: TGTGCCAGCAGTTTTGAGCCGGGACTAGCGGGCCCTCTGCGCATCTCCTACAATGAGCAGTTCTTC. Its translation: CASSFEPGLAGPLRISYNEQFF.